The 5 T cell receptor beta chains below come from one sample, sequenced in a study of siplizumab effects on memory and regulatory T cells. Generated by immunoSEQ multiplex PCR, the TCRdb table keeps only in-frame clones and is missing some. The sample records 80,000 to 130,000 clones, roughly 94% being singletons. What was sequenced was Tregs sorted from blood. These receptors all come from a human donor in good health.

The chain links TRBV4-1 to TRBJ2-1, with 11 nucleotides matching TRBD2. With 3 bases clipped from V and 3 bases from J, the junction kept 4 bases outside the gene matches. Germline V gene data show CDR1 as MGHRA and CDR2 as YSYEKL. The CDR3 consists of 16 residues. The CDR3 here is CASSQGLADDYNEQFF. In DNA, the CDR3 is TGCGCCAGCAGCCAGGGACTAGCGGACGACTACAATGAGCAGTTCTTC.

This clone was counted a single time. The V gene is TRBV6-5, the J gene TRBJ1-5, with 9 bases lining up with TRBD1. The ends lost 6 bases at V and 4 bases at J; junction bases unmatched: 4. Germline V gives CDR1 MNHEY, CDR2 SVGAGI. The CDR3 runs 14 residues. CDR3 protein: CASSLDRGNQPQHF. CDR3 sequence (DNA): TGTGCCAGCAGCTTGGACAGGGGAAATCAGCCCCAGCATTTT.

This chain uses TRBV6-4 with TRBJ2-2; D may correspond to TRBD1 or TRBD2 (5 bases each). V dropped 5 bases and J dropped 4 bases, with 14 bases sitting between them. The germline V gene has CDR1 MRHNA and CDR2 SNTAGT. CDR3 length: 15 amino acids. The CDR3 protein is CASSISEGLTGELFF. Written as DNA, the CDR3 is TGTGCCAGCAGTATCAGTGAGGGGCTCACCGGGGAGCTGTTTTTT.

The CDR3 DNA reads TGTGCCAGCAGCTTATCAAGCGGGAGATTCGGAAACATTCAGTACTTC. Translated, it gives CASSLSSGRFGNIQYF. The rearrangement links TRBV7-9 to TRBJ2-4, with 8 bases aligning to TRBD2. The junction had 9 bases not matched to a gene; V was cut back by 2 bases and J by 6 bases. Germline V CDR1 and CDR2: SEHNR, FQNEAQ (reference sequence). The CDR3 contains 16 residues.

The chain couples TRBV7-9 to TRBJ1-4; possibly TRBD1 for D (5 bases). The germline V gene encodes CDR1 SEHNR and CDR2 FQNEAQ (reference sequence). Trimming cost V 5 bases and J 7 bases, with 17 bases left between them. The CDR3 is 15 amino acids. The CDR3 nucleotides are TGTGCCAGCAGCAATCCGGGACGCCGGCCTGAAAAACTGTTTTTT. It is translated as CASSNPGRRPEKLFF. Variable domain in full (rest from reference TRBV7-9 and TRBJ1-4): DTGVSQNPRHKITKRGQNVTFRCDPISEHNRLYWYRQTLGQGPEFLTYFQNEAQLEKSRLLSDRFSAERPKGSFSTLEIQRTEQGDSAMYLCASSNPGRRPEKLFFGSGTQLSVL.